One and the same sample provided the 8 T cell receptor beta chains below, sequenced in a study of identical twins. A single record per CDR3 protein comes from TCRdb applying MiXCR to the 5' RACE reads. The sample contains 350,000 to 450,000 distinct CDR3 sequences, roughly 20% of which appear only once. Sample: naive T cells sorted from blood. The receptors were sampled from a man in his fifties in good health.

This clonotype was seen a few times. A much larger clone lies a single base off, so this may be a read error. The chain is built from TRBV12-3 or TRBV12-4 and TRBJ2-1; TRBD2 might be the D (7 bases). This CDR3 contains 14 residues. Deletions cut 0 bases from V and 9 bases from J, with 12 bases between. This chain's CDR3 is CASSLAGGPGEQFF. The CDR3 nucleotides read TGTGCCAGCAGTTTAGCGGGGGGGCCGGGTGAGCAGTTCTTC.

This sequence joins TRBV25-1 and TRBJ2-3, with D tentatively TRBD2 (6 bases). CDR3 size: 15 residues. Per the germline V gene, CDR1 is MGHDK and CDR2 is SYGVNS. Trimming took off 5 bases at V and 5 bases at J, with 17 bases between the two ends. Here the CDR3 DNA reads TGTGCCAGCAGTCCCGGACTAACCCGCGGAGATACGCAGTATTTT. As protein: CASSPGLTRGDTQYF. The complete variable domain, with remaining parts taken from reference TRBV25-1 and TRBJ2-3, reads EADIYQTPRYLVIGTGKKITLECSQTMGHDKMYWYQQDPGMELHLIHYSYGVNSTEKGDLSSESTVSRIRTEHFPLTLESARPSHTSQYLCASSPGLTRGDTQYFGPGTRLTVL.

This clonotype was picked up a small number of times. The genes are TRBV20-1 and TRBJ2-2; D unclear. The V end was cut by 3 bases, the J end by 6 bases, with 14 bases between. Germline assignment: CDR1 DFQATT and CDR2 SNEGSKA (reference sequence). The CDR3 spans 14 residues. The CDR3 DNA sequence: TGCAGTGCTAGTTCCGGTTCAGTGGCCGGGGAGCTGTTTTTT. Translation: CSASSGSVAGELFF.

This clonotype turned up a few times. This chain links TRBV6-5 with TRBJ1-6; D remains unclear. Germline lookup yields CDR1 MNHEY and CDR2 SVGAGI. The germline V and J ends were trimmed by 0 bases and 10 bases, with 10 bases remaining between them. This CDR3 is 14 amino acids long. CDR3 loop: CASSYSRRSSPLHF. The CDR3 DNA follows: TGTGCCAGCAGTTACTCCAGGAGGAGCTCACCCCTCCACTTT.

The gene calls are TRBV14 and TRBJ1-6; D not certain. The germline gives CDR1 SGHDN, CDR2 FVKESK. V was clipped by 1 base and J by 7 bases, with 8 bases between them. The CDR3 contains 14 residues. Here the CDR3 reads CASSQGYRNSPLHF. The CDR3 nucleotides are TGTGCCAGCAGCCAAGGGTATCGGAATTCACCCCTCCACTTT.

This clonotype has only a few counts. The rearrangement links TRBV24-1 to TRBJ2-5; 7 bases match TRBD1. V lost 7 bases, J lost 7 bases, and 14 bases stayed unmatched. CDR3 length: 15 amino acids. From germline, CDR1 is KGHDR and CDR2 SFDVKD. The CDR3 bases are TGTGCCACCAGACCGCGGACAGGTCCAGGGGGGACCCAGTACTTC. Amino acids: CATRPRTGPGGTQYF.

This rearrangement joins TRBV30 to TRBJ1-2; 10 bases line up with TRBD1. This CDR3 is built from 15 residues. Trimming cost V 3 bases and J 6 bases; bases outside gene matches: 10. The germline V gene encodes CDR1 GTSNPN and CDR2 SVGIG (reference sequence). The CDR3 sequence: CAWRAKPGTGDGYTF. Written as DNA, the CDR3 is TGTGCCTGGAGAGCAAAGCCCGGGACAGGGGATGGCTACACCTTC.

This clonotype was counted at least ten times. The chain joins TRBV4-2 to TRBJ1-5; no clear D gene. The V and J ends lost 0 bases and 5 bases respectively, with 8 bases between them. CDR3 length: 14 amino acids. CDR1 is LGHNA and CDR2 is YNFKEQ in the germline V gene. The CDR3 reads CASSQERVYQPQHF. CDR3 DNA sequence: TGTGCCAGCAGCCAAGAGAGGGTTTATCAGCCCCAGCATTTT.